This TCR beta chain was identified in a study of shared clonotypes between healthy human individuals. Study-wide findings and caveats: A handful of donors shared approximately 5% of their naive CD4 clonotypes.

The repertoire was sequenced with immunoSEQ multiplex PCR; TCRdb's copy has only in-frame clones and lacks some. The table has roughly 2.2 million clones, more than 85% seen once. Germline loops: CDR1 MGHRA, CDR2 YSYEKL. This CDR3 has 15 residues. Germline trimming cut 4 bases from V and 4 bases from J; bases unmatched to any gene: 7. Healthy HIV-negative adults with no recent acute infections or vaccinations were recruited as donors. For this clone: The antigen is unknown.

The chain couples TRBV4-1 to TRBJ2-7; 10 nucleotides align to TRBD2. The sequenced sample consisted of naive CD4+ T cells from PBMCs. Subset reported: CD45RA+ positively selected. The sequence derives from a man aged 18 to 29 in good health. Some clones in this sample may be carry-over from other donors' samples. In nucleotides, the CDR3 is TGCGCCAGCAGCCTCAGCGGGAGGGCCGAATACGAGCAGTACTTC. Protein: CASSLSGRAEYEQYF.